This paragraph reports one T cell receptor (beta chain). Its antigen is not known. Germline and junction disagree at one end, which may indicate a read error. Transcripts of RNA were the source for amplifying TCR beta CDR3 regions. Investigators did first-round RT-PCR with HTBI primers, then second-round multiplex PCR. TCRdb re-analysed the multiplex PCR reads in MiXCR, keeping a single row per CDR3 protein. The table shows approximately 640,000 distinct CDR3 sequences, with just over 40% occurring only once. This sample stems from a study of Graves' ophthalmopathy and Graves' hyperthyroidism. The wider study: Upon initial diagnosis and before any treatment, peripheral blood was collected.

Excluded were patients with other autoimmune diseases, uncontrolled infections, pregnancy or lactation. The study, taken as a whole, reports: Among expanded thyroid clonotypes above 0.001 frequency, most also occurred in blood.

The specimen sequenced was peripheral blood. This TCR derives from an adult man with Graves' ophthalmopathy.

CDR3 sequence (DNA): TGTGCTAGCAGCTTAGAGGCAGGGTACTATGGCTACACCTTC. Its translation is CASSLEAGYYGYTF. The gene calls are TRBV7-7 and TRBJ1-2; possible D gene TRBD1, 5 bases. Looked up from germline, CDR1 is SSHAT and CDR2 is FNYEAQ (reference sequence). The CDR3 length is 14 residues.